The present T cell receptor beta chain was sequenced within a study of siplizumab effects on memory and regulatory T cells. The table came from immunoSEQ multiplex PCR; TCRdb's copy has only in-frame clones and leaves some out. This table has about 87,000 clones, about 93% appearing once. From germline, CDR1 is SGHRS and CDR2 YFSETQ. The V segment lost 4 bases and the J segment 8 bases; nucleotides outside the gene matches: 6. The CDR3 runs 13 residues. This clone was seen only once. Its antigen is unknown. Findings and limits, study-wide: The alloresponse seemed to draw substantially on naive T cells, which appeared more diverse than memory cells. Many proliferating CD4+ or CD8+ clones remained unclassified. Roughly 80-97% of them could not be assigned either a naive or a memory phenotype. Unstimulated subsets captured only a minor fraction of alloreactive clones.

The TCR originated in a human donor in good health. Sequences were obtained from non-Treg CD4+ T cells sorted from blood. This chain connects TRBV5-1 to TRBJ2-1; TRBD1 agrees at 7 bases. The CDR3 region has the DNA TGCGCCAGCAGCGCGACAGGGATCGATGAGCAGTTCTTC. Translation: CASSATGIDEQFF.